The 3 T cell receptor beta chains below come from one sample, sequenced in a study of beta chain features in type 1 diabetes. Study results and limitations: Shortening of TCRB CDR3s, moderate but significant, appeared in all four CD4+ subsets of Type 1 diabetes patients.

Expressed TCRB transcripts were sequenced because the entire RNA isolate underwent reverse transcription. The method was immunoSEQ multiplex PCR; TCRdb's version includes in-frame clones alone and lacks a portion of them. The repertoire includes a few hundred thousand clones, 13% of them detected once, and about 0.015% sits in the top ten. No antigen has been identified for these receptors. Material for sequencing was naive CD4+ T cells from blood. These receptors were obtained from a woman aged 18-30 years with type 1 diabetes.

The sample holds a few counts of this clone. The chain couples TRBV5-1 to TRBJ2-2; 8 bases line up with TRBD1. The trim removed 0 bases at V and 3 bases at J, leaving 1 base unmatched. Germline loops: CDR1 SGHRS, CDR2 YFSETQ. CDR3 length: 15 amino acids. CDR3 amino acids: CASSLGQGYTGELFF. In nucleotides, the CDR3 is TGCGCCAGCAGCTTGGGACAGGGGTACACCGGGGAGCTGTTTTTT.

J is TRBJ2-7 and V is TRBV2, with 7 positions matching TRBD1. The germline V gene has CDR1 SNHLY and CDR2 FYNNEI. The CDR3 runs 14 residues. Trimming cost V 7 bases and J 2 bases; bases outside gene matches: 8. For the CDR3, the DNA is TGTGCCAGCAAGGTGTCAGGGGGAGCCTACGAGCAGTACTTC. The encoded protein is CASKVSGGAYEQYF.

The chain links TRBV4-1 to TRBJ2-7; 8 bases match TRBD2. The CDR3 loop spans 18 amino acids. Germline V gene data show CDR1 as MGHRA and CDR2 as YSYEKL. Germline trimming cut 0 bases from V and 7 bases from J; bases unmatched to any gene: 17. CDR3 protein: CASSQEGPNGRASAEQYF. In nucleotides, the CDR3 is TGCGCCAGCAGCCAAGAGGGTCCTAACGGGAGGGCCTCTGCAGAGCAGTACTTC.